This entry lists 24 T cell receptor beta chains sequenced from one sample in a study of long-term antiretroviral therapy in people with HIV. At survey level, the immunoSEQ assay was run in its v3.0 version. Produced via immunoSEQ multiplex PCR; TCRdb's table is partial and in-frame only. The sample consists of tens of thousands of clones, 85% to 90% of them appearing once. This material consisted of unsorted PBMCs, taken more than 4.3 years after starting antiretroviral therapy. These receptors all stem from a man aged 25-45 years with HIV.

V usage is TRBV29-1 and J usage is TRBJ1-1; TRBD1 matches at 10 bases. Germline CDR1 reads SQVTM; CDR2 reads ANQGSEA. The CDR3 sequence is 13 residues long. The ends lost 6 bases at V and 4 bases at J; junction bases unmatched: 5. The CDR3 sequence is CSVGRTGGTEAFF. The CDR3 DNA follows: TGCAGCGTCGGGCGGACAGGGGGCACTGAAGCTTTCTTT.

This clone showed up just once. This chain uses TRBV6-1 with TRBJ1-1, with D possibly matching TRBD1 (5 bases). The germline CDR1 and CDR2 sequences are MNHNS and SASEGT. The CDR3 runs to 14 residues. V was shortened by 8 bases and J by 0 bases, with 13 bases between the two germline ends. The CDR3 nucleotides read TGTGCCAGCGGGGCAGGAGTTCTGAACACTGAAGCTTTCTTT. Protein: CASGAGVLNTEAFF.

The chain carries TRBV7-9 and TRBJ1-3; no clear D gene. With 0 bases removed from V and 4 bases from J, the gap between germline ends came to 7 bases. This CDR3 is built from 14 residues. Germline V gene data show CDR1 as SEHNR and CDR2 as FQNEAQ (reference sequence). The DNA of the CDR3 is TGTGCCAGCAGCTTAGCCTCCGACGGAAACACCATATATTTT. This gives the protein CASSLASDGNTIYF.

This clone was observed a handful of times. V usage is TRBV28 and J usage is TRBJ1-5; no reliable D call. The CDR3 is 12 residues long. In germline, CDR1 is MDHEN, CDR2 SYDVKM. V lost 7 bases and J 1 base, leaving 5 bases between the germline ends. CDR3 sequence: CASKRSNQPQHF. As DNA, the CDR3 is TGTGCCAGCAAAAGGAGCAATCAGCCCCAGCATTTT.

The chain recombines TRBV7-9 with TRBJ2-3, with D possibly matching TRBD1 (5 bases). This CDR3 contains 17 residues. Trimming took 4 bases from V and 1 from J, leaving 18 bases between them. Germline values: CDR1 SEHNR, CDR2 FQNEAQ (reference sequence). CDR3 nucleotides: TGTGCCAGCAGCTCCCCAGGGTCCTTAGGACGCACAGATACGCAGTATTTT. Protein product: CASSSPGSLGRTDTQYF.

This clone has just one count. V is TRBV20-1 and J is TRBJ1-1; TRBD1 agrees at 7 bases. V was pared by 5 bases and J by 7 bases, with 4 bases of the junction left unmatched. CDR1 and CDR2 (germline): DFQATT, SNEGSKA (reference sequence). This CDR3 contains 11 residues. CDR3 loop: CSAPRQGEAFF. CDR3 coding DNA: TGCAGTGCTCCCCGACAGGGTGAAGCTTTCTTT.

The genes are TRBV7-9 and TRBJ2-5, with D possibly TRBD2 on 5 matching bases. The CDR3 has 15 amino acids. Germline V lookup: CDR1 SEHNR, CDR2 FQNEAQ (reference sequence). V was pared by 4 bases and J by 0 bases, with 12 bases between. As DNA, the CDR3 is TGTGCCAGCAGCTCAGAGGGCTCAAACCAAGAGACCCAGTACTTC. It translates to CASSSEGSNQETQYF.

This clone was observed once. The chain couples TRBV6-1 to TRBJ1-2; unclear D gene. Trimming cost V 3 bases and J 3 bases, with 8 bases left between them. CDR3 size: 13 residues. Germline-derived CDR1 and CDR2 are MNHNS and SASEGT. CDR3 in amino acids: CASSERDYYGYTF. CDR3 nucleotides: TGTGCCAGCAGTGAGAGGGATTACTATGGCTACACCTTC.

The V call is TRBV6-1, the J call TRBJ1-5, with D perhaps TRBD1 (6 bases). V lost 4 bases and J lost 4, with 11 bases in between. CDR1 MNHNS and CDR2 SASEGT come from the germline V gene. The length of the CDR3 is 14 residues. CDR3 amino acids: CASSAIQGNQPQHF. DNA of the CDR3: TGTGCCAGCAGTGCCATACAGGGAAATCAGCCCCAGCATTTT.

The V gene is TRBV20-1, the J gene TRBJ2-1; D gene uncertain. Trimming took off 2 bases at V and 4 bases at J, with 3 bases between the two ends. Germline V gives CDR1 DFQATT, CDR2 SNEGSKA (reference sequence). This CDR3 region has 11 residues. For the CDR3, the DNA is TGCAGTGCTAGACGTTACAATGAGCAGTTCTTC. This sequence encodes CSARRYNEQFF.

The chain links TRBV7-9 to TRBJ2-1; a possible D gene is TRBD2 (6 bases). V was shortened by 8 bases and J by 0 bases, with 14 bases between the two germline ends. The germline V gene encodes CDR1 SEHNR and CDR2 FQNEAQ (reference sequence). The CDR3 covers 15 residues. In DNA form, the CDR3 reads TGTGCCAGCTGGAGGGAGCAAGGCTCCTACAATGAGCAGTTCTTC. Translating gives CASWREQGSYNEQFF.

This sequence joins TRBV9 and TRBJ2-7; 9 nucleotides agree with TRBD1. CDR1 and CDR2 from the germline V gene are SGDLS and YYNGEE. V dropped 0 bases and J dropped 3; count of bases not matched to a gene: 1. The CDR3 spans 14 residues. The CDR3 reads CASSVAGQGYEQYF. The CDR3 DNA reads TGTGCCAGCAGCGTAGCGGGACAGGGCTACGAGCAGTACTTC.

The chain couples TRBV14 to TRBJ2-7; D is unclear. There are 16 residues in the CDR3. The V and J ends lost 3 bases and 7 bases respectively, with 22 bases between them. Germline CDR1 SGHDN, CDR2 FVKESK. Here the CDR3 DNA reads TGTGCCAGCAGCCATTCCTTTTTCCGGGCCCCCGCGGAGCAGTACTTC. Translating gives CASSHSFFRAPAEQYF.

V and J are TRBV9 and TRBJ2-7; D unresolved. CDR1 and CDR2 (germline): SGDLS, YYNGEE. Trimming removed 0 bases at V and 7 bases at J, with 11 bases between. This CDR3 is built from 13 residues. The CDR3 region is CASSVGEHEEQYF. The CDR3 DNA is TGTGCCAGCAGCGTAGGAGAGCATGAAGAGCAGTACTTC.

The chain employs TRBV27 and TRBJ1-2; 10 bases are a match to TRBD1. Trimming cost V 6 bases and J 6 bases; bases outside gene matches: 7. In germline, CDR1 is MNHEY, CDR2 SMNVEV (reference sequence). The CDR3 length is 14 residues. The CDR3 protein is CASSALGQGNGYTF. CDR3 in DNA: TGTGCCAGCAGCGCGTTGGGACAGGGGAATGGCTACACCTTC.

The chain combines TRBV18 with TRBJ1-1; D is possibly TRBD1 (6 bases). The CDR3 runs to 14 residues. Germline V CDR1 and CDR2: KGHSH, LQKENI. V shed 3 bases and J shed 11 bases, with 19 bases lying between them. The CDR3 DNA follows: TGTGCCAGCTCACCGGACAGCGCGGGGATTGGGGCTTTCTTT. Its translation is CASSPDSAGIGAFF.

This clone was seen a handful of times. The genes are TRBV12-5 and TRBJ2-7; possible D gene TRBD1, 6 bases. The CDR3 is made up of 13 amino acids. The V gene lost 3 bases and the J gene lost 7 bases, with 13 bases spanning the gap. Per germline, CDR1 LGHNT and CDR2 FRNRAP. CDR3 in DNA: TGTGCTAGTGGTTTCCTCAGGGGAGAAGAGCAGTACTTC. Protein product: CASGFLRGEEQYF. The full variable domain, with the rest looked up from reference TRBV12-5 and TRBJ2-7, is DARVTQTPRHKVTEMGQEVTMRCQPILGHNTVFWYRQTMMQGLELLAYFRNRAPLDDSGMPKDRFSAEMPDATLATLKIQPSEPRDSAVYFCASGFLRGEEQYFGPGTRLTVT.

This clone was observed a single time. CDR3 coding DNA: TGTGCCAGCAGCCAAGAAGGCGGCTACGAGCAGTACTTC. It specifies CASSQEGGYEQYF. The V and J genes are TRBV4-2 and TRBJ2-7; D remains unclear. Germline-derived CDR1 and CDR2 are LGHNA and YNFKEQ. The CDR3 is 13 amino acids. Trimming removed 0 bases at V and 3 bases at J, with 6 bases between.

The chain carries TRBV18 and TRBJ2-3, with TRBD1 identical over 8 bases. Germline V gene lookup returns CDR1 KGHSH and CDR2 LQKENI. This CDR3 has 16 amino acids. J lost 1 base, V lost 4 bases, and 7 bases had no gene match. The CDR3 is CASSLLSTGGTDTQYF. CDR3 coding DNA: TGTGCCAGCTCACTATTATCGACAGGGGGCACAGATACGCAGTATTTT.

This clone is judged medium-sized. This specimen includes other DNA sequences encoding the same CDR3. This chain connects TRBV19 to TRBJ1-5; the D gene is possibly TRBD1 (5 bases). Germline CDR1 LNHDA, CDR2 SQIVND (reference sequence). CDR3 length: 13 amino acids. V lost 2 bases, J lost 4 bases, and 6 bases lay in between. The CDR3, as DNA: TGTGCCAGTAGTATAACAGGTAATCAGCCCCAGCATTTT. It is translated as CASSITGNQPQHF.

CDR3 residues: CASSHLRTSQETQYF. CDR3 nucleotides: TGTGCCAGCAGCCACCTTCGGACTTCTCAAGAGACCCAGTACTTC. V gene TRBV5-6 combines with J gene TRBJ2-5; possibly TRBD2 for D (5 bases). This CDR3 comprises 15 residues. The germline V and J ends were trimmed by 4 bases and 2 bases, with 15 bases remaining between them. Germline V gene data show CDR1 as SGHDT and CDR2 as YYEEEE. The full variable domain, completed using reference TRBV5-6 and TRBJ2-5, is DAGVTQSPTHLIKTRGQQVTLRCSPKSGHDTVSWYQQALGQGPQFIFQYYEEEERQRGNFPDRFSGHQFPNYSSELNVNALLLGDSALYLCASSHLRTSQETQYFGPGTRLLVL.

CDR3 in amino acids: CASSLGLFQETQYF. The CDR3 nucleotides read TGCGCCAGCAGCTTGGGTCTTTTCCAAGAGACCCAGTACTTC. The J gene is TRBJ2-5, the V gene TRBV5-1; no clear D gene. CDR3 length: 14 residues. Germline V gene data show CDR1 as SGHRS and CDR2 as YFSETQ. The ends were cut back, 0 bases at V and 1 base at J, with 7 bases in the middle.

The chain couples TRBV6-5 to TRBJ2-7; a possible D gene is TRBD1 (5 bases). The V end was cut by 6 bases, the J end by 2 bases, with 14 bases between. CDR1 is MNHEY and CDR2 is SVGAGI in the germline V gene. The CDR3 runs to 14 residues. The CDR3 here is CASSQGPPPYEQYF. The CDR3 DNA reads TGTGCCAGCAGCCAGGGTCCCCCTCCCTACGAGCAGTACTTC.

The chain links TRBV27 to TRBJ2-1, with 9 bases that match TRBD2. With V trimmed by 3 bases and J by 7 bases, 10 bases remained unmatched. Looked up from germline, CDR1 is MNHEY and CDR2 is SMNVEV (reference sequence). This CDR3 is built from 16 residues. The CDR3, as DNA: TGTGCCAGCAGTTTCTATCGGACTAGCGTGCGGAATGAGCAGTTCTTC. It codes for CASSFYRTSVRNEQFF.